The 23 T cell receptor beta chains below come from one sample, sequenced in a study of blood T cell repertoires in COVID-19. The protocol was immunoSEQ multiplex PCR, while the TCRdb copy is restricted to in-frame clones and leaves out a portion. The table has roughly 250,000 clones, over 80% seen once. Source material: PBMCs or T cells enriched from blood (not recorded which). The source of these receptors is a man over 45 who had been exposed to COVID-19.

The CDR3 DNA reads as TGTGCCAGCAGCTTAGATCTGAGAAGCACAGATACGCAGTATTTT. This sequence encodes CASSLDLRSTDTQYF. The V and J genes are TRBV7-8 and TRBJ2-3; the D is unclear. Germline V gene lookup returns CDR1 SGHVS and CDR2 FQNEAQ. This CDR3 has 15 amino acids. V dropped 1 base and J dropped 0 bases, with 8 bases sitting between them.

The chain employs TRBV5-4 and TRBJ1-3; no clear D. The CDR3 runs to 15 residues. Germline-derived CDR1 and CDR2 are SGHNT and YYREEE (reference sequence). V shed 1 base and J shed 0 bases, with 8 bases lying between them. The CDR3, as DNA: TGTGCCAGCAGCTTGTTGCACAACTCTGGAAACACCATATATTTT. This sequence encodes CASSLLHNSGNTIYF.

This CDR3 is CASSPTLAWSGAHEQFF. CDR3 nucleotide sequence: TGCGCCAGCAGCCCAACCTTAGCGTGGAGCGGGGCCCATGAGCAGTTCTTC. The chain combines TRBV5-1 with TRBJ2-1; 7 nucleotides agree with TRBD2. CDR1 is SGHRS and CDR2 is YFSETQ in the germline V gene. The CDR3 totals 17 residues. V dropped 4 bases and J dropped 8; count of bases not matched to a gene: 18.

The chain couples TRBV25-1 to TRBJ2-2; perhaps TRBD2 as D (6 bases). Trimming stripped 7 bases from V and 2 bases from J, with 20 bases between. CDR3 length: 17 amino acids. Germline assignment: CDR1 MGHDK and CDR2 SYGVNS. CDR3 loop: CASTDRLGTYNTGELFF. CDR3 DNA sequence: TGTGCCAGCACCGACCGGTTGGGGACTTATAACACCGGGGAGCTGTTTTTT.

The chain has TRBV5-6 and TRBJ1-3; 7 bases line up with TRBD1. Per germline, CDR1 SGHDT and CDR2 YYEEEE. The CDR3 length is 16 residues. Unmatched junction bases numbered 7, after V lost 2 bases and J lost 2 bases. The CDR3 DNA reads as TGTGCCAGCAGCTTCTATTTCGACAGGGCTGGAAACACCATATATTTT. This translates into CASSFYFDRAGNTIYF.

The chain links TRBV18 to TRBJ2-7, with TRBD1 matching 8 bases. CDR3 length: 15 amino acids. Germline V lookup: CDR1 KGHSH, CDR2 LQKENI. J gave up 4 bases and V 3 bases, and 8 bases lay outside the gene matches. The CDR3 sequence: CASSPQGALAYEQYV. For the CDR3, the DNA is TGTGCCAGCTCACCCCAGGGGGCCTTAGCTTACGAGCAGTACGTC.

The rearrangement links TRBV7-8 to TRBJ2-3; TRBD1 might be the D (5 bases). There are 11 residues in the CDR3. With 5 bases removed from V and 10 bases from J, the gap between germline ends came to 10 bases. Germline CDR1 reads SGHVS; CDR2 reads FQNEAQ. CDR3 residues: CASSQTRAQYF. CDR3 bases: TGTGCCAGCAGCCAGACCAGGGCGCAGTATTTT.

The V and J genes are TRBV5-6 and TRBJ2-2; 12 nucleotides agree with TRBD1. The germline V gene encodes CDR1 SGHDT and CDR2 YYEEEE. The trim removed 4 bases at V and 7 bases at J, leaving 17 bases unmatched. The CDR3 covers 19 residues. CDR3 nucleotides: TGTGCCAGCAGCCCATCTAGTTGGGGGACAGGGGGCACTGGCGGGGAGCTGTTTTTT. Translation gives CASSPSSWGTGGTGGELFF.

The chain has TRBV19 and TRBJ1-5; D is possibly TRBD1 (6 bases). V lost 3 bases to trimming and J lost 4 bases, with 10 bases between them. Germline V gene data show CDR1 as LNHDA and CDR2 as SQIVND (reference sequence). CDR3 length: 14 residues. The CDR3, as DNA: TGTGCCAGTAGTATCAGGGGACAAAATCAGCCCCAGCATTTT. Protein sequence: CASSIRGQNQPQHF.

This clone was counted a single time. The chain joins TRBV5-1 to TRBJ2-3, with D possibly being TRBD1 (5 bases). Between the trimmed V and J ends, which lost 4 bases and 4 bases, there was a span of 13 bases. The CDR3 covers 14 residues. CDR1 is SGHRS and CDR2 is YFSETQ in the germline V gene. CDR3 sequence reads: CASSPVGVSDTQYF. The DNA of the CDR3 is TGCGCCAGCAGCCCAGTAGGGGTGTCAGATACGCAGTATTTT.

V and J are TRBV5-1 and TRBJ2-2; TRBD2 matches 12 bases. CDR3 length: 20 residues. V was clipped by 3 bases and J by 4 bases; unmatched bases: 16. The germline gives CDR1 SGHRS, CDR2 YFSETQ. CDR3 sequence (DNA): TGCGCCAGCAGCTCCCTGACTAGCGGGAGAGGGGCTCGGGTCACCGGGGAGCTGTTTTTT. Encoded protein: CASSSLTSGRGARVTGELFF.

Written as DNA, the CDR3 is TGTGCCAGCGGCCAGGGCTACTCTGGAAACACCATATATTTT. Protein sequence: CASGQGYSGNTIYF. V gene TRBV13 combines with J gene TRBJ1-3, with D perhaps TRBD1 (5 bases). The CDR3 runs 14 residues. With 8 bases removed from V and 0 bases from J, the gap between germline ends came to 11 bases. Germline V lookup: CDR1 PRHDT, CDR2 FYEKMQ (reference sequence). Looking up the rest from reference TRBV13 and TRBJ1-3 gives the full variable domain: AAGVIQSPRHLIKEKRETATLKCYPIPRHDTVYWYQQGPGQDPQFLISFYEKMQSDKGSIPDRFSAQQFSDYHSELNMSSLELGDSALYFCASGQGYSGNTIYFGEGSWLTVV.

The J gene is TRBJ2-5, the V gene TRBV9; 8 nucleotides align to TRBD2. The CDR3 runs to 14 residues. Trimming cost V 3 bases and J 2 bases; bases outside gene matches: 3. From germline, CDR1 is SGDLS and CDR2 YYNGEE. For the CDR3, the DNA is TGTGCCAGCAGCGGCGGGGGGTTACAAGAGACCCAGTACTTC. Translation: CASSGGGLQETQYF. The full variable domain, in which reference TRBV9 and TRBJ2-5 provide the parts outside the CDR3, is DSGVTQTPKHLITATGQRVTLRCSPRSGDLSVYWYQQSLDQGLQFLIQYYNGEERAKGNILERFSAQQFPDLHSELNLSSLELGDSALYFCASSGGGLQETQYFGPGTRLLVL.

The chain carries TRBV5-1 and TRBJ1-1, with a possible D match to TRBD1 (6 bases). The CDR3 contains 14 residues. The germline CDR1 and CDR2 sequences are SGHRS and YFSETQ. V lost 4 bases, J lost 4 bases, and 14 bases lay in between. The CDR3 sequence is CASSTQQGTTEAFF. The CDR3 nucleotides read TGCGCCAGCAGCACGCAACAGGGAACCACTGAAGCTTTCTTT. The full variable domain, its missing parts supplied by reference TRBV5-1 and TRBJ1-1, is KAGVTQTPRYLIKTRGQQVTLSCSPISGHRSVSWYQQTPGQGLQFLFEYFSETQRNKGNFPGRFSGRQFSNSRSEMNVSTLELGDSALYLCASSTQQGTTEAFFGQGTRLTVV.

This CDR3 reads CASSLDPGGQGVVSPLHF. CDR3 nucleotides: TGTGCCAGCAGCTTAGATCCAGGGGGACAGGGGGTTGTTTCACCCCTCCACTTT. The rearrangement links TRBV7-2 to TRBJ1-6, with 11 bases fitting TRBD1. The CDR3 loop spans 18 amino acids. V gave up 1 base and J gave up 9 bases; unmatched junction bases: 11. In germline, CDR1 is SGHTA, CDR2 FQGNSA.

V gene TRBV6-5 combines with J gene TRBJ2-1, with D maybe TRBD2 (7 bases). The germline V and J ends were trimmed by 11 bases and 5 bases, with 19 bases remaining between them. This CDR3 spans 14 amino acids. Germline CDR1 and CDR2: MNHEY and SVGAGI. In DNA form, the CDR3 reads TGTGCCTCAGGTCGGGGGGCTAAGGACAATGAGCAGTTCTTC. Translation gives CASGRGAKDNEQFF.

The rearrangement links TRBV5-1 to TRBJ1-1, with 7 bases lining up with TRBD1. This CDR3 region has 14 residues. Germline lookup yields CDR1 SGHRS and CDR2 YFSETQ. V dropped 5 bases and J dropped 2; count of bases not matched to a gene: 6. The CDR3 coding sequence is TGCGCCAGCAGACCCGAGGGGGCCAACACTGAAGCTTTCTTT. This codes for CASRPEGANTEAFF.

The rearrangement joins TRBV18 to TRBJ2-7, with 11 bases aligning to TRBD2. Trimming took 3 bases from V and 2 from J; bases not matched to a gene: 3. The length of the CDR3 is 15 residues. CDR1 and CDR2 (germline): KGHSH, LQKENI. This CDR3 reads CASSPSGRAAYEQYV. The DNA of the CDR3 is TGTGCCAGCTCACCTAGCGGGAGGGCCGCCTACGAGCAGTACGTC.

This clone has just a few counts. The CDR3 sequence is CASSKRTGINEKLFF. CDR3 DNA: TGTGCCAGTAGTAAGAGAACAGGGATTAATGAAAAACTGTTTTTT. This rearrangement joins TRBV19 to TRBJ1-4; D perhaps matches TRBD1 (6 bases). Trimming stripped 4 bases from V and 4 bases from J, with 13 bases between. Germline V gene sequence: CDR1 LNHDA, CDR2 SQIVND (reference sequence). This CDR3 spans 15 amino acids.

The CDR3 DNA reads as TGTGCCACCAGCAGAGATAGGGGCTGGTATGGCTACACCTTC. Residues: CATSRDRGWYGYTF. The chain has TRBV15 and TRBJ1-2; D might be TRBD1 (5 bases). The V and J ends lost 0 bases and 5 bases respectively, with 10 bases between them. There are 14 residues in the CDR3. The germline V gene encodes CDR1 LNHNV and CDR2 YYDKDF (reference sequence).

About this clone itself: This same CDR3 is encoded by further DNA sequences in the sample. The V gene is TRBV18, the J gene TRBJ1-5; D gene ambiguous. Germline CDR1 and CDR2: KGHSH and LQKENI. This CDR3 is built from 13 residues. Trimming took 4 bases from V and 0 from J, leaving 4 bases between them. CDR3 bases: TGTGCCAGCTCACTTTATAGCAATCAGCCCCAGCATTTT. Its translation is CASSLYSNQPQHF.

The chain carries TRBV2 and TRBJ1-2; D remains unclear. CDR1 and CDR2 from the germline V gene are SNHLY and FYNNEI. This CDR3 is built from 14 residues. V lost 0 bases and J 7 bases, leaving 12 bases between the germline ends. CDR3 DNA sequence: TGTGCCAGCAGTGAAGCGCTTTCTGGCACTGGCTACACCTTC. Its translation is CASSEALSGTGYTF. The full variable domain, rest sourced from reference TRBV2 and TRBJ1-2, is EPEVTQTPSHQVTQMGQEVILRCVPISNHLYFYWYRQILGQKVEFLVSFYNNEISEKSEIFDDQFSVERPDGSNFTLKIRSTKLEDSAMYFCASSEALSGTGYTFGSGTRLTVV.

This rearrangement joins TRBV29-1 to TRBJ2-5, with 9 bases matching TRBD2. Per germline, CDR1 SQVTM and CDR2 ANQGSEA. V shed 5 bases and J 5 bases; nucleotides not matched to a gene: 12. The CDR3 has 15 residues. The CDR3 reads CSVPTAGGPGETQYF. In DNA form, the CDR3 reads TGCAGCGTTCCGACAGCGGGAGGCCCGGGGGAGACCCAGTACTTC.